Listed below are T cell receptor beta chains from one sample, sequenced in a study of cytomegalovirus exposure and HLA in healthy donors. Assay: immunoSEQ multiplex PCR; the TCRdb copy retains only in-frame clones and omits some. Seen here are 130,000 or so clones, under 90% observed once, and the top ten hold over 3%. Input material: PBMCs. Every receptor here comes from a man aged 30 to 39 in good health and CMV-seronegative. Each CDR3 is given with its conserved first and last residue. D genes are given only for firm matches. Clone size appears in some rows only: once, few, many, or a class for an expanded clone.

CDR3 protein: CASSGQVSDNEQFF
CDR3 DNA: TGTGCCAGCTCAGGACAGGTGTCCGACAATGAGCAGTTCTTC
V gene: TRBV18
D gene: TRBD1
clone size: NA
J gene: TRBJ2-1

CDR3 protein: CASSSAGVKQETQYF
CDR3 DNA: TGTGCCAGCAGTTCGGCAGGGGTAAAACAAGAGACCCAGTACTTC
V gene: TRBV6-5
D gene: NA
clone size: NA
J gene: TRBJ2-5

CDR3 protein: CASSLGQRSSPLHF
CDR3 DNA: TGTGCCAGCAGTCTTGGACAGAGGAGTTCACCCCTCCACTTT
V gene: TRBV6-5
D gene: NA
clone size: NA
J gene: TRBJ1-6

CDR3 protein: CAISADRGGPDTQYF
CDR3 DNA: TGTGCCATCAGCGCCGACAGGGGAGGGCCAGATACGCAGTATTTT
V gene: TRBV10-3
D gene: NA
clone size: NA
J gene: TRBJ2-3

CDR3 protein: CASSREGTRSEAFF
CDR3 DNA: TGTGCCAGCAGCCGGGAGGGGACGCGGAGTGAAGCTTTCTTT
V gene: TRBV2
D gene: NA
clone size: NA
J gene: TRBJ1-1

CDR3 protein: CASSPLGDRGPRKTQYF
CDR3 DNA: TGTGCCAGTAGTCCCCTGGGGGACAGGGGGCCGAGGAAGACCCAGTACTTC
V gene: TRBV19
D gene: TRBD1
clone size: few
J gene: TRBJ2-5

CDR3 protein: CASSPAGGSTDTQYF
CDR3 DNA: TGTGCCAGCTCACCGGCGGGGGGTAGCACAGATACGCAGTATTTT
V gene: TRBV18
D gene: TRBD2
clone size: NA
J gene: TRBJ2-3

CDR3 protein: CASSYARGGYTF
CDR3 DNA: TGTGCCAGCAGTTACGCCAGGGGTGGCTACACCTTC
V gene: TRBV6-5
D gene: NA
clone size: NA
J gene: TRBJ1-2

CDR3 protein: CASSQGTAAGNTIYF
CDR3 DNA: TGCGCCAGCAGCCAAGGGACAGCAGCTGGAAACACCATATATTTT
V gene: TRBV4-3
D gene: NA
clone size: NA
J gene: TRBJ1-3

CDR3 protein: CASSSTGTRFYEQYF
CDR3 DNA: TGTGCCAGCAGCTCTACAGGGACAAGGTTCTACGAGCAGTACTTC
V gene: TRBV5-6
D gene: NA
clone size: NA
J gene: TRBJ2-7

CDR3 protein: CSVLKGGWTEAFF
CDR3 DNA: TGCAGCGTTTTAAAGGGAGGTTGGACTGAAGCTTTCTTT
V gene: TRBV29-1
D gene: NA
clone size: once
J gene: TRBJ1-1

CDR3 protein: CASSLGQGRAQPQHF
CDR3 DNA: TGTGCCAGCAGCTTAGGACAGGGTCGCGCTCAGCCCCAGCATTTT
V gene: TRBV7-6
D gene: TRBD1
clone size: once
J gene: TRBJ1-5

CDR3 protein: CASGQPAGVYTQYF
CDR3 DNA: TGTGCCAGCGGACAGCCCGCCGGGGTGTATACGCAGTATTTT
V gene: TRBV6-5
D gene: NA
clone size: NA
J gene: TRBJ2-3

CDR3 protein: CASSQLLGTGFEQYF
CDR3 DNA: TGCGCCAGCAGCCAGTTACTTGGGACAGGGTTCGAGCAGTACTTC
V gene: TRBV4-3
D gene: TRBD1
clone size: NA
J gene: TRBJ2-7

CDR3 protein: CASSLGGFRGETQYF
CDR3 DNA: TGTGCCAGCAGCTTAGGGGGCTTCAGGGGAGAGACCCAGTACTTC
V gene: TRBV5-4
D gene: TRBD1
clone size: NA
J gene: TRBJ2-5

CDR3 protein: CASSLDPVRSGNTIYF
CDR3 DNA: TGTGCCAGCAGCTTAGATCCAGTAAGATCCGGAAACACCATATATTTT
V gene: TRBV7-6
D gene: NA
clone size: NA
J gene: TRBJ1-3

CDR3 protein: CASSLVGNVGATQYF
CDR3 DNA: TGTGCCAGCAGCTTAGTGGGGAATGTAGGGGCTACGCAGTATTTT
V gene: TRBV7-9
D gene: NA
clone size: NA
J gene: TRBJ2-3

CDR3 protein: CASSLAGQVFGNTIYF
CDR3 DNA: TGCGCCAGCAGCTTGGCGGGACAGGTATTCGGAAACACCATATATTTT
V gene: TRBV5-1
D gene: TRBD1
clone size: NA
J gene: TRBJ1-3

CDR3 protein: CASSLGWDSLYEQYF
CDR3 DNA: TGCGCCAGCAGCTTGGGGTGGGACAGTCTCTACGAGCAGTACTTC
V gene: TRBV5-1
D gene: TRBD1
clone size: NA
J gene: TRBJ2-7

CDR3 protein: CASRTGEEKLFF
CDR3 DNA: TGTGCCAGCCGAACAGGGGAGGAAAAACTGTTTTTT
V gene: TRBV18
D gene: TRBD1
clone size: NA
J gene: TRBJ1-4

CDR3 protein: CASSLTGYSGNTIYF
CDR3 DNA: TGTGCCAGCAGTTTAACAGGGTACTCTGGAAACACCATATATTTT
V gene: TRBV6-5
D gene: NA
clone size: NA
J gene: TRBJ1-3

CDR3 protein: CASSRTAGGHEQYF
CDR3 DNA: TGTGCCAGCAGCCGAACAGCCGGGGGTCACGAGCAGTACTTC
V gene: TRBV7-8
D gene: NA
clone size: NA
J gene: TRBJ2-7

CDR3 protein: CASSGRTAHDPRDLYGYTF
CDR3 DNA: TGTGCCAGCAGCGGTCGGACAGCCCATGACCCCCGCGACCTCTATGGCTACACCTTC
V gene: TRBV7-9
D gene: NA
clone size: NA
J gene: TRBJ1-2

CDR3 protein: CASSWGTGNYNSPLHF
CDR3 DNA: TGTGCCAGCAGTTGGGGGACAGGGAACTATAATTCACCCCTCCACTTT
V gene: TRBV28
D gene: TRBD1
clone size: few
J gene: TRBJ1-6